This T cell receptor beta chain was observed in a study of shared clonotypes between healthy human individuals. Remarks on this clone: This same CDR3 is encoded by further DNA sequences in the sample.

The J segment lost 5 bases and the V segment lost 2 bases, leaving 5 bases of the junction unmatched. Germline loops: CDR1 SQVTM, CDR2 ANQGSEA. The CDR3 totals 13 residues. This table comes from immunoSEQ multiplex PCR, and its TCRdb copy is limited to in-frame clones, with some not included. The repertoire has approximately 500,000 clones, around 80% of them found once; the top ten carry approximately 12%. Material for sequencing was PBMCs. The chain is built from TRBV29-1 and TRBJ1-1, with 7 bases fitting TRBD1. The origin of this receptor is a woman aged 40 to 49 in good health. Some clones in this sample may be carry-over from other donors' samples. The CDR3 DNA is TGCAGCGTTGAACAGGGGGGGAATACTGAAGCTTTCTTT. Encoded protein: CSVEQGGNTEAFF.